The clone carrying this TCR beta chain is a singleton in its sample. The data were taken from a study of cytomegalovirus exposure and HLA in healthy donors. V lost 5 bases, J lost 5 bases, and 19 bases lay in between. The CDR3 spans 15 residues. Germline V gene sequence: CDR1 SGHRS, CDR2 YFSETQ. Sequencing used immunoSEQ multiplex PCR; TCRdb keeps in-frame clones, though not all of them. Here the sample spans about 140,000 clones, 80% to 90% being singletons. The genes are TRBV5-1 and TRBJ1-1, with D tentatively TRBD1 (5 bases). The TCR originated in a young woman in good health and CMV-seronegative. The sequencing sample was made of PBMCs. The CDR3 loop reads CASSSWTAGGTEAFF. As DNA, the CDR3 is TGCGCCAGCAGTTCCTGGACGGCTGGGGGGACTGAAGCTTTCTTT. The full variable domain, completed using reference TRBV5-1 and TRBJ1-1, is KAGVTQTPRYLIKTRGQQVTLSCSPISGHRSVSWYQQTPGQGLQFLFEYFSETQRNKGNFPGRFSGRQFSNSRSEMNVSTLELGDSALYLCASSSWTAGGTEAFFGQGTRLTVV.